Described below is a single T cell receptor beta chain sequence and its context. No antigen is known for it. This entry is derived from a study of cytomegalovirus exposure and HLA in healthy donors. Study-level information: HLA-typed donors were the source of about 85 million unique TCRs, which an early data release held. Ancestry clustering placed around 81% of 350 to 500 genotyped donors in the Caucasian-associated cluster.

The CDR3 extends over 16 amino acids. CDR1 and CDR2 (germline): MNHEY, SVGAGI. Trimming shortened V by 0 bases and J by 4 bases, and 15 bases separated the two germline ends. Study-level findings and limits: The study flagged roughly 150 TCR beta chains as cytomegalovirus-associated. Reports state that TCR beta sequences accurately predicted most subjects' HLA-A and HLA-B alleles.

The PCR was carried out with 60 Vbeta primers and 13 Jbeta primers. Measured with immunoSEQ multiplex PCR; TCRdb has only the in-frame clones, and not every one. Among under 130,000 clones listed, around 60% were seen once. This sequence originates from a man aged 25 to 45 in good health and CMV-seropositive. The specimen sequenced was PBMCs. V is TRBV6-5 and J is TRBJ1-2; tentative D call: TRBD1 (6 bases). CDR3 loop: CASSYSRGGAGYGYTF. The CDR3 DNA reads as TGTGCCAGCAGTTACTCGAGGGGGGGCGCCGGCTATGGCTACACCTTC.